This T cell receptor (beta chain) was sequenced in a study of prognosis after radiotherapy for stage I lung cancer. The CDR3 runs 15 residues. V was clipped by 3 bases and J by 3 bases, with 14 bases between them. Germline V CDR1 and CDR2: SGHRS, YFSETQ. Starting from genomic DNA, TCR beta CDR3 was amplified through two-round multiplex PCR. The use of primers specific to each TRBV and TRBJ gene characterized first-round PCR. MiXCR was run by TCRdb on the multiplex PCR reads, yielding one entry per CDR3 protein. The table records around 31,000 distinct CDR3 sequences, approximately 51% of them present only once.

Sequences were derived from PBMCs, sampled before or after stereotactic body radiation therapy (not recorded which). The clonotype comes from a donor aged 50 or older with non-small cell lung cancer. The J gene is TRBJ2-3, the V gene TRBV5-1, with D possibly TRBD1 on 5 matching bases. Written as DNA, the CDR3 is TGCGCCAGCAGCTCCCGGGCTCCAGGGACAGATACGCAGTATTTT. Its protein is CASSSRAPGTDTQYF.